These T cell receptor beta chains were read from a single sample in a study of early T cells in non-severe SARS-CoV-2 infection. Each CDR3 protein gets one entry after TCRdb re-called the 5' RACE reads with MiXCR. The sample lists more than 70,000 distinct CDR3 sequences, approximately 10% occurring once. The sequencing here drew on whole blood, taken at baseline. Source of these receptors: an adult who was a healthcare worker with PCR-confirmed SARS-CoV-2 infection or an uninfected control (not recorded which). Each CDR3 is given with its conserved first and last residue. Each record gives: D gene, clone size, J gene, V gene, CDR3 DNA, CDR3 protein. A D gene is named only where the DNA matches it firmly. Some rows have no size entry. The others give once, few or many, or a class for an expanded clone.

TRBD1 | - | TRBJ2-1 | TRBV5-8 | TGTGCCAGCAGCTTCCTGACAGGGGACAATGAGCAGTTCTTC | CASSFLTGDNEQFF
- | few | TRBJ1-5 | TRBV6-1 | TGTGCCAGCAGTGGGGGGGTTAGTCAGCCCCAGCATTTT | CASSGGVSQPQHF
- | many | TRBJ1-1 | TRBV7-9 | TGTGCCAGCAGCGTGTTGGGAGCTTTCTTT | CASSVLGAFF
- | - | TRBJ2-3 | TRBV5-1 | TGCGCCAGCAGCCCCGGAGGATCAGATACGCAGTATTTT | CASSPGGSDTQYF
TRBD2 | few | TRBJ2-5 | TRBV20-1 | TGCAGTGCCACCGGGACTAGTCGGTTGGAGACCCAGTACTTC | CSATGTSRLETQYF
- | few | TRBJ2-5 | TRBV20-1 | TGCAGTGCTAGAGTTAGCCCGGGGCCGGAGACCCAGTACTTC | CSARVSPGPETQYF
- | many | TRBJ1-1 | TRBV2 | TGTGCCAGCAAGCGAAGTGCAAACACTGAAGCTTTCTTT | CASKRSANTEAFF
TRBD1 | many | TRBJ2-5 | TRBV11-1 | TGTGCCAGCAGCTTCGGCAGGGGGCGTTGGCAAGAGACCCAGTACTTC | CASSFGRGRWQETQYF
TRBD1 | - | TRBJ1-1 | TRBV29-1 | TGCAGCGCCGCAGTGACAGGGGTTAACACTGAAGCTTTCTTT | CSAAVTGVNTEAFF
- | - | TRBJ2-5 | TRBV6-2/TRBV6-3 | TGTGCCAGCAGAACCTACCGGTTCCAAGAGACCCAGTACTTC | CASRTYRFQETQYF
- | few | TRBJ2-1 | TRBV7-6 | TGTGCCAGCAGCCCCTCCAGGTCCCCGGCCTACAATGAGCAGTTCTTC | CASSPSRSPAYNEQFF
TRBD2 | many | TRBJ2-3 | TRBV20-1 | TGCAGTGCTCTACCGGGACTAGCGGGGGAGTCAGATACGCAGTATTTT | CSALPGLAGESDTQYF
- | - | TRBJ1-1 | TRBV30 | TGTGCCTGGCGATTTGGGCCTTTCACTGAAGCTTTCTTT | CAWRFGPFTEAFF
- | - | TRBJ2-3 | TRBV7-9 | TGTGCCAGCAGCTTAGCGGGGGGCCGTAAAGATACGCAGTATTTT | CASSLAGGRKDTQYF
TRBD1 | many | TRBJ1-1 | TRBV2 | TGTGCCACCGACAGACAGGGGGGAACAACTTTCTTT | CATDRQGGTTFF
TRBD1 | - | TRBJ1-5 | TRBV2 | TGTGCCAGCAGGAGGACAGGGAATCAGCCCCAGCATTTT | CASRRTGNQPQHF
- | many | TRBJ2-3 | TRBV6-2/TRBV6-3 | TGTGCCAGCAGGGGAGCGTTCGTAACAGATACGCAGTATTTT | CASRGAFVTDTQYF
- | - | TRBJ1-2 | TRBV2 | TGTGCCGTCAGGGCCCGGGGATCCTTTAACTATGGCTACACCTTC | CAVRARGSFNYGYTF
- | - | TRBJ2-6 | TRBV6-2/TRBV6-3 | TGTGCCAGCAGTTACTCTCTCCAAGAGGGCATCCGCTCTGGGGCCAACGTCCTGACTTTC | CASSYSLQEGIRSGANVLTF
- | many | TRBJ2-3 | TRBV12-3/TRBV12-4 | TGTGCCAGCAGTTTAGGTCAGATATCAGATACGCAGTATTTT | CASSLGQISDTQYF
TRBD2 | few | TRBJ2-1 | TRBV11-3 | TGTGCCAGCTGGCAGCCGCGAACTAGCGGAACCAATGAGCAGTTCTTC | CASWQPRTSGTNEQFF
- | few | TRBJ2-2 | TRBV4-3 | TGCGCCAGCAGCCAAGTTACTGGGATCACCGGGGAGCTGTTTTTT | CASSQVTGITGELFF